This record looks at one T cell receptor beta chain sequence and its context. Its antigen is as yet unknown. These data are taken from a study of lymphopenia after photon versus proton radiotherapy. Study results and limitations: Photon-treated patients lost naive T cells and TCR diversity; proton-treated stayed stable. A bigger post-nadir fall in TCR diversity correlated inversely with survival time in deceased patients.

Using immunoSEQ multiplex PCR, the repertoire was profiled, and TCRdb retains in-frame clones only, with some absent. The sample has roughly 25,000 clones; about nine tenths are singletons. Looked up from germline, CDR1 is SGDLS and CDR2 is YYNGEE. Trimming took off 2 bases at V and 1 base at J, with 12 bases between the two ends. The length of the CDR3 is 15 residues. The specimen was peripheral blood, collected from a patient treated with photon-based radiotherapy. The chain is built from TRBV9 and TRBJ1-1; D not resolved. This TCR was sampled from a woman between 50 and 59 years old with cholangiocarcinoma. The CDR3 here is CASSVFSPGNTEAFF. The CDR3 coding sequence is TGTGCCAGCAGCGTTTTTTCACCGGGGAACACTGAAGCTTTCTTT. The complete variable domain, with remaining parts taken from reference TRBV9 and TRBJ1-1, reads DSGVTQTPKHLITATGQRVTLRCSPRSGDLSVYWYQQSLDQGLQFLIQYYNGEERAKGNILERFSAQQFPDLHSELNLSSLELGDSALYFCASSVFSPGNTEAFFGQGTRLTVV.